The clone carrying this T cell receptor (beta chain) was seen only a few times. These data belong to a study of beta chain features in type 1 diabetes. This CDR3 region has 15 residues. Per the germline V gene, CDR1 is SGHNT and CDR2 is YYREEE (reference sequence). The V end lost 5 bases, the J end lost 4 bases, and 18 bases lay between the germline ends. The study reverse transcribed the entire isolated RNA, so it sequenced expressed TCRB transcripts. Method: immunoSEQ multiplex PCR; TCRdb's copy keeps in-frame clones and lacks some. The table includes approximately 400,000 clones, about 14% detected once.

This receptor was identified in a woman aged 18-29 years in good health. V and J are TRBV5-4 and TRBJ1-2; D is possibly TRBD1 (6 bases). The material sequenced was naive CD4+ T cells from blood. The CDR3 DNA reads TGTGCCAGCAGATCAAGACAGGCTACCTCCTATGGCTACACCTTC. It encodes CASRSRQATSYGYTF. Together with reference TRBV5-4 and TRBJ1-2, the CDR3 gives the full variable domain: ETGVTQSPTHLIKTRGQQVTLRCSSQSGHNTVSWYQQALGQGPQFIFQYYREEENGRGNFPPRFSGLQFPNYSSELNVNALELDDSALYLCASRSRQATSYGYTFGSGTRLTVV.